This TCR beta chain was identified during a study of T cell repertoires in aging, cancer and after chemotherapy. Study summary: Six age groups, ranging from 30 or younger to 70 or older, included the donors.

TRB rearrangements spanning V, D and J were amplified using mixed TRB-A/B primers. TCRdb re-called the multiplex PCR reads through MiXCR, storing one row per CDR3 protein. The profile shows roughly 6,400 distinct CDR3 sequences, 20% to 25% of them singletons. Overall study results and limits: In each cancer cohort, median generation probability increased across chemotherapy, suggesting thymic output rebounded. Lymphoid organ infiltration in hematological cancer patients may impair thymic emigration or peripheral T cell expansion.

The CDR3 has 13 residues. Trimming removed 0 bases at V and 14 bases at J, with 16 bases between. Germline V CDR1 and CDR2: GTSNPN, SVGIG (reference sequence). Peripheral blood genomic DNA, not sorted cells or RNA, was the template. In this sample, this clonotype is medium-sized. What it recognizes is unknown. The sequence came from a human donor with a blood cancer. The chain combines TRBV30 with TRBJ1-4; D ambiguous. The sample comprised blood. This CDR3 reads CAWSVQRTSGLFF. CDR3 bases: TGTGCCTGGAGTGTACAGAGAACGAGTGGGCTGTTTTTT.